This T cell receptor beta chain was profiled in a study of cytomegalovirus exposure and HLA in healthy donors. General observations from the study: According to reports, the classifier identified cytomegalovirus status with high specificity and sensitivity. Previous analysis showed most TCR beta V segments were productive about 87% or about 30% of the time.

CDR3 size: 15 residues. Deletions cut 9 bases from V and 0 bases from J, with 17 bases between. The germline gives CDR1 LNHDA, CDR2 SQIVND (reference sequence). Concerning this clone: Its target is not known.

In the PCR, 60 Vbeta and 13 Jbeta primers were used. Here immunoSEQ multiplex PCR was the method, and the copy in TCRdb shows in-frame clones only, minus some. The data hold hundreds of thousands of clones, with just under 85% observed a single time. Specimen: PBMCs. The clonotype comes from a woman between 35 and 50 years old in good health and CMV-seronegative. The chain recombines TRBV19 with TRBJ1-1, with D possibly being TRBD1 (6 bases). The CDR3 DNA sequence: TGTGCCAGCGTCAACAGGGTGGGGATGAACACTGAAGCTTTCTTT. Translated: CASVNRVGMNTEAFF.